Below are 14 T cell receptor beta chains sequenced from a single sample in a study of blood T cells in healthy people across ages (dated by TCRdb to between 2014 and 2017). Library prep was done by 5' RACE. The listed sequencing device is Illumina HiSeq 2500. A second 7 to 11 cycle PCR used a sample-barcoded 5' primer and a J-beta primer mix. Using fastp at Q25 and MiXCR, TCRdb reprocessed the public reads and kept productive beta chains. Merged by CDR3 protein, the rows form single entries marked with the most common genes and DNA. The sample contains 800,000 to 950,000 distinct CDR3 sequences, under 40% of them found a single time. 10% to 15% of the sample is in the top ten clones. The source material was blood. These receptors were collected from a man between 18 and 35 years old in good health.

Comments on this clonotype: This may be a read error, as it is one base from a much larger clone. The chain links TRBV12-3 or TRBV12-4 to TRBJ1-2; D call uncertain. The CDR3 is 13 amino acids. Trimming removed 1 base from V and 8 bases from J, with 11 bases in between. CDR3 DNA sequence: TGTGCCAGCAGTTTAGTCCCCCCTCAGGGCTACACCTTC. Its protein is CASSLVPPQGYTF.

The gene calls are TRBV20-1 and TRBJ1-5; possibly TRBD1 for D (5 bases). CDR3 length: 18 amino acids. Germline values: CDR1 DFQATT, CDR2 SNEGSKA (reference sequence). Trimming removed 0 bases at V and 0 bases at J, with 18 bases between. The DNA for the CDR3 is TGCAGTGCTAGAGATAGGGGCAGGGCGGGCCTTAGCAATCAGCCCCAGCATTTT. Translating gives CSARDRGRAGLSNQPQHF.

Details on this clonotype: A read error may produce the germline difference seen at one junction end. This chain links TRBV7-2 with TRBJ2-1; 10 bases agree with TRBD1. The CDR3 is made up of 14 amino acids. The V gene's germline CDR1 is SGHTA and CDR2 FQGNSA. CDR3 sequence reads: CASNLGMTGGEQFF. CDR3 coding DNA: TGTGCCAGCAACTTAGGGATGACAGGGGGCGAGCAGTTCTTC.

In its sample, this clonotype was seen a few times. The rearrangement uses TRBV7-2 and TRBJ2-2; D is undetermined. The CDR3 totals 12 residues. Trimming removed 4 bases from V and 7 bases from J, with 7 bases in between. Germline loops: CDR1 SGHTA, CDR2 FQGNSA. The CDR3 loop reads CASSSYRGELFF. The CDR3 DNA reads as TGTGCCAGCAGCTCCTACCGCGGGGAGCTGTTTTTT.

A few counts support this clonotype. J is TRBJ2-7 and V is TRBV7-8, with 7 bases fitting TRBD2. The J call may be wrong; the DNA end is better matched by TRBJ2-5. CDR1 and CDR2 (germline): SGHVS, FQNEAQ. The CDR3 totals 14 residues. In nucleotides, the CDR3 is TGTGCCAGCAGCCCAGGGACTACCGAAGAGACCCAGTACTTC. Its translation is CASSPGTTEETQYF.

The V and J genes are TRBV28 and TRBJ2-7; no firm D call. Germline V gene lookup returns CDR1 MDHEN and CDR2 SYDVKM. This CDR3 has 12 residues. The V end was cut by 6 bases, the J end by 5 bases, with 11 bases between. DNA of the CDR3: TGTGCCAGCAGCCAAAGAGCCCACGAGCAGTACTTC. Translation: CASSQRAHEQYF.

The V gene is TRBV6-2 or TRBV6-3, the J gene TRBJ2-3, with TRBD1 matching 7 bases. The CDR3 is 16 amino acids. In germline, CDR1 is MNHEY, CDR2 SVGEGT. V shed 2 bases and J 4 bases; nucleotides not matched to a gene: 9. Written as DNA, the CDR3 is TGTGCCAGCAGTTACCCGACAGGGAAAGGGGCAGATACGCAGTATTTT. The encoded protein is CASSYPTGKGADTQYF.

This sequence joins TRBV27 and TRBJ1-1; a possible D gene is TRBD1 (6 bases). The CDR3 contains 14 residues. The germline V gene encodes CDR1 MNHEY and CDR2 SMNVEV (reference sequence). The V gene lost 8 bases and the J gene lost 5 bases, with 18 bases spanning the gap. CDR3 bases: TGTGCCAGCCTCGGCGGGGGGCAATCGACTGAAGCTTTCTTT. Translation: CASLGGGQSTEAFF.

The V call is TRBV6-2 or TRBV6-3, the J call TRBJ1-2; unclear D gene. This CDR3 is built from 14 residues. The germline V and J ends were trimmed by 2 bases and 2 bases, with 9 bases remaining between them. From germline, CDR1 is MNHEY and CDR2 SVGEGT. DNA of the CDR3: TGTGCCAGCAGTTACGGAAGGGTGAACTATGGCTACACCTTC. It is translated as CASSYGRVNYGYTF.

The chain couples TRBV20-1 to TRBJ2-5; D is perhaps TRBD2 (5 bases). The germline V gene has CDR1 DFQATT and CDR2 SNEGSKA (reference sequence). The CDR3 consists of 14 residues. Deletions cut 4 bases from V and 4 bases from J, with 16 bases between. The DNA for the CDR3 is TGCAGTGCTAAGGGTGCCGGGAATCCAGAGACCCAGTACTTC. Translating gives CSAKGAGNPETQYF.

This clonotype was counted once. V usage is TRBV10-3 and J usage is TRBJ2-1, with D hard to call. V was cut by 2 bases and J by 10 bases, with 18 bases left in between. CDR3 length: 15 amino acids. CDR1 is ENHRY, CDR2 SYGVKD, per germline. CDR3 region: CAISEGQPPLYEQFF. CDR3 in DNA: TGTGCCATCAGTGAGGGGCAACCGCCCCTTTACGAGCAGTTCTTC.

The chain links TRBV29-1 to TRBJ2-7, with 7 bases matching TRBD1. CDR3 length: 12 residues. Germline V CDR1 and CDR2: SQVTM, ANQGSEA. V shed 7 bases, J shed 5 bases, and the junction held 8 bases outside the gene matches. Here the CDR3 reads CSAFDRVHEQYF. DNA for the CDR3: TGCAGCGCTTTCGACAGGGTCCACGAGCAGTACTTC.

This chain links TRBV12-3 or TRBV12-4 with TRBJ1-1; D is undetermined. V gave up 5 bases and J gave up 1 base, with 11 bases separating them. CDR3 length: 14 amino acids. The CDR3 loop reads CASSTSGKNTEAFF. For the CDR3, the DNA is TGTGCCAGCAGTACCTCGGGCAAGAACACTGAAGCTTTCTTT.

CDR3 DNA sequence: TGTGCCAGCAGTCCTCGGGGGACAGGGGATCAGCCCCAGCATTTT. Residues: CASSPRGTGDQPQHF. The genes are TRBV6-6 and TRBJ1-5; TRBD1 agrees at 10 bases. The CDR3 is 15 amino acids. Losses at the gene ends were 5 bases for V and 5 bases for J; bases not matched to a gene: 6. CDR1 is MNHNY and CDR2 is SVGAGI in the germline V gene (reference sequence).